This TCR beta chain was identified in a study of T cell responses to AZD1222 COVID-19 vaccine (dated by TCRdb to the early 2020s). Background for the entire study: AZD1222 recipients with second doses at about 4 weeks or about 12 weeks were pooled, because spike-specific TCR depth and breadth did not differ between schedules. A total of about 240 trial participants underwent TCR sequencing, of whom 207 received two doses of AZD1222 and approximately 25 received two doses of the MenACWY control vaccine. Trial participants were enrolled by age into subgroups of 18-55, 56-69 and 70-plus years, and roughly 160, 29 and 62 TCR-sequenced participants, respectively, were included in these subgroups. The paper's findings and limits, for the study overall: In the small 56-69-year group, the increase in depth fell short of significance, most likely because of low power. Participants were mostly white British, with more females than males. The authors suggested clonal diversity may have been underestimated. Conclusions about previously exposed vaccinees are limited, since just a handful of AZD1222 recipients were seropositive for SARS-CoV-2 at baseline. Reportedly, close to half of the unique spike-specific TCRs recognized epitopes lying outside the regions that are mutated in the B.1.351 and B.1.1.7 variants. Because no day 14 peak-response samples were available, the repertoires could be characterized only after the peak T cell response. Vaccine-associated CD4 TCRs spanned the whole spike protein, with dominant responses in regions 160-218 and 743-854. Spike-specific TCR breadth and depth rose significantly after two AZD1222 doses compared with day 0 and with MenACWY recipients.

Inclusive of the bounding cysteine and phenylalanine, the CDR3 is 10 residues long. The DNA shown is the 30-base CDR3, in frame from base 1. V sheds 6 bases and J sheds 5 bases, leaving 4 bases between their ends. The CDR3 regions of human TCRbeta chains were analyzed by immunosequencing. The study's processing was this. TCRs in the repertoires were matched against a reference library of SARS-CoV-2-specific TCRs that had been generated with the MIRA antigen-specificity platform. Breadth was defined as the fraction of unique TCRs that were SARS-CoV-2-associated, and depth was defined as the fraction of total T cells that were SARS-CoV-2-associated. Using the MIRA data, each spike-specific TCR was mapped to the spike region that the TCR reacts to and placed in a CD4 or CD8 class. Log10-transformed breadth and depth values were compared by one-way ANOVA with Sidak's multiple comparisons tests. The source is immuneACCESS, and TCRdb retained only in-frame sequences with V and J called. Part of the clones is not carried over; for the studies checked, unresolved V genes explain less than half of this, and the remainder is unexplained. For V, J and clone size, that table is used; D and trimming come from the DNA. A total of approximately 97,000 clones appear in this sample, more than 70% of them only once. The biggest ten clones account for 15% to 20% of the sample.

What this sample's time point label stands for: baseline before first vaccination. Vaccinee samples came from UK trials COV001 and COV002, including a single-blind randomized controlled phase 2/3 trial of AZD1222 (ChAdOx1 nCoV-19) in healthy adults. Trial participant PBMC samples were collected at day 0 and day 28 after the second dose for TCRbeta chain sequencing. The table lists this clone with a few counts. It has no known antigen specificity. No much larger clonotype is one base removed from it; base qualities were not supplied. This receptor was identified in an adult in good health. The chain links TRBV12-3 or TRBV12-4 with TRBJ1-1; the D gene identity is not certain. The starting material was peripheral blood, obtained on day 0 of AZD1222 vaccination. DNA sequence: TGTGCCAGCAGGGGGACTGAAGCTTTCTTT. Its amino acids are CASRGTEAFF.